This T cell receptor (beta chain) was recovered during a study of shared clonotypes between healthy human individuals. As regards this clone: The antigen is unknown.

Sequencing used immunoSEQ multiplex PCR; TCRdb keeps in-frame clones, though not all of them. The repertoire has hundreds of thousands of clones, 60% to 80% of them found once; the top ten carry about 11%. The CDR3 spans 14 residues. V lost 4 bases to trimming and J lost 5 bases, with 14 bases between them. CDR1 is LGHNA, CDR2 YSLEER, per germline. Everyone who donated was a Caucasian adult who lived in Nashville, Tennessee. Notes on the study in general: Blood was the sole source, and tissue repertoires probably differ.

The chain couples TRBV4-3 to TRBJ1-1; no clear D. The TCR sequence derives from a woman aged 35 to 49 in good health. Some clones in this sample may be carry-over from other donors' samples. The sequencing sample was made of PBMCs. CDR3 residues: CASSRGRAVTEAFF. The CDR3 nucleotides read TGCGCCAGCAGCCGCGGTCGGGCAGTAACTGAAGCTTTCTTT.